This T cell receptor (beta chain) was observed in a study of shared clonotypes between healthy human individuals. Study background: Aged 18 to 49, the donors were a couple of women and a few men. The study, taken as a whole, reports: Inspection by rarefaction showed sorted-subset sequencing to be incomplete despite large depth.

The CDR3 covers 17 residues. Germline loops: CDR1 SGHRS, CDR2 YFSETQ. The J segment lost 4 bases and the V segment lost 0 bases, leaving 10 bases of the junction unmatched. Around 30,000 T cell genomes, or roughly 200 ng DNA, went into the sorted-subset replicate PCRs. In the original processing: Filtering differed, since immunoSEQ gave only junction sequences and no quality scores. Data came from immunoSEQ multiplex PCR; TCRdb stores just in-frame clones and leaves some out. V, J and clone size derive from that table, while D and trimming were established from the DNA sequence. The sample lists millions of clones; about 92% were seen once. Details on this clone: As yet, its antigen is unknown.

The receptor was derived from a young man in good health. Some clones in this sample may be carry-over from other donors' samples. Sequencing was done on a sample of naive CD4+ T cells from PBMCs. Stated subset: CD45RA+ positively selected. V and J are TRBV5-1 and TRBJ2-1; TRBD1 matches at 7 bases. For the CDR3, the DNA is TGCGCCAGCAGCTTGGGGGACGGGGACAGCACTTACAATGAGCAGTTCTTC. The encoded protein is CASSLGDGDSTYNEQFF.